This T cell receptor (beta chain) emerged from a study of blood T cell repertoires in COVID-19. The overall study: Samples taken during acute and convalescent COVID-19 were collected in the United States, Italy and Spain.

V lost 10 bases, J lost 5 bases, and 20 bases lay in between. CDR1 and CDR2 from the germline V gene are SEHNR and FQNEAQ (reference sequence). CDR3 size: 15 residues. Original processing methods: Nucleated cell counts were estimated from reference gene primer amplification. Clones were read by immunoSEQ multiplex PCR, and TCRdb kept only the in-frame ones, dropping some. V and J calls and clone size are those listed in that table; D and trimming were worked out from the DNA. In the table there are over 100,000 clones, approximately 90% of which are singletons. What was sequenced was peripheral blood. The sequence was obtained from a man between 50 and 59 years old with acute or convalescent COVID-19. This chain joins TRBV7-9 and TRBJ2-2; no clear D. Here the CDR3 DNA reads TGTGCCATCTTCCGGTCACAGCTCAGTACCGGGGAGCTGTTTTTT. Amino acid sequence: CAIFRSQLSTGELFF.